This T cell receptor beta chain was captured in a study of OX40 agonist ivuxolimab in advanced cancers. Study as a whole: Hepatocellular carcinoma, melanoma, renal cell or head and neck cancer was diagnosed in the dose-escalation patients. Two patients with cutaneous melanoma and one with hepatocellular carcinoma, three in total, showed partial responses.

In regard to this clone: What it binds is unknown.

Sequencing used immunoSEQ multiplex PCR; TCRdb keeps in-frame clones, though not all of them. The sample records around 80,000 clones, about 86% being singletons. Study-wide results and limits: Undetermined was the antigen specificity of the expanded peripheral T cells.

This clonotype originated in an adult with an advanced solid tumor such as melanoma, head and neck, liver or kidney cancer. The sample in question was CD4+ or CD8+ T cells sorted from blood, obtained in a trial of the OX40 agonist ivuxolimab.

CDR3 loop: CASSLYRQGGETQYF. CDR3 coding DNA: TGTGCCAGCAGCTTGTATCGACAAGGGGGGGAGACCCAGTACTTC. This chain joins TRBV5-8 and TRBJ2-5, with D possibly called TRBD1 or TRBD2 (6 bases each). The CDR3 is 15 amino acids. V lost 1 base and J lost 5, with 15 bases in between. The germline V gene has CDR1 SGHTS and CDR2 YDEGEE. The full variable domain, completed using reference TRBV5-8 and TRBJ2-5, is EAGVTQSPTHLIKTRGQQATLRCSPISGHTSVYWYQQALGLGLQFLLWYDEGEERNRGNFPPRFSGRQFPNYSSELNVNALELEDSALYLCASSLYRQGGETQYFGPGTRLLVL.